The 21 T cell receptor beta chains listed next were all sequenced from one sample in a study of molecular identifiers for immune sequencing clone quantification. TCRdb analysed the PCR reads with MiXCR anew, one entry per CDR3 protein. Of some 40,000 distinct CDR3 sequences listed, 24% are singletons. The specimen was naive CD8+ T cells from blood, with Jurkat cell RNA spiked in. As to subset: FACS-sorted CD8+CD4-CCR7+CD45RA+ naive T cells. These TCRs come from a human donor in good health. Some libraries in this study had Jurkat cell RNA spiked in.

This clonotype was counted only a few times. The genes are TRBV7-6 and TRBJ1-6; TRBD1 aligns across 7 bases. This CDR3 comprises 16 residues. V dropped 5 bases and J dropped 9; count of bases not matched to a gene: 13. Looked up from germline, CDR1 is SGHVS and CDR2 is FNYEAQ. CDR3 sequence reads: CASSPEGRGNTSPLHF. In DNA form, the CDR3 reads TGTGCCAGCAGCCCAGAGGGCAGGGGGAACACTTCACCCCTCCACTTT.

As regards this clonotype: The conserved phenylalanine or tryptophan is not found at the CDR3 terminus, so this likely reflects a read error. This sequence joins TRBV6-1 and TRBJ2-7; D is ambiguous. The CDR3 is 15 residues long. CDR1 MNHNS and CDR2 SASEGT come from the germline V gene. Trimming took off 11 bases at V and 0 bases at J, with 20 bases between the two ends. The CDR3 sequence: CAATFEEISSYEQYL. In DNA, the CDR3 is TGTGCCGCCACTTTCGAGGAGATAAGCTCCTACGAGCAGTACCTC.

Concerning this clonotype itself: This may arise from a read error, as a much more abundant clone is one base away. CDR3 sequence (DNA): TGTGCCAGCAGACCCTCAGCGGGAGAGAACACCGGGGGGCTGTTTTTT. Protein: CASRPSAGENTGGLFF. The V call is TRBV6-2 or TRBV6-3, the J call TRBJ2-2; 8 bases are shared with TRBD2. Germline loops: CDR1 MNHEY, CDR2 SVGEGT. The length of the CDR3 is 16 residues.

Concerning this clonotype itself: With a much larger clone just one base away, this may be a read error. The V gene is TRBV28, the J gene TRBJ2-3; TRBD2 might be the D (6 bases). CDR3 length: 14 residues. The V gene's germline CDR1 is MDHEN and CDR2 SYDVKM. Here the CDR3 reads CASSFTGLADTQCF. CDR3 nucleotide sequence: TGTGCCAGCAGTTTTACGGGACTGGCAGATACGCAGTGTTTT.

The sample holds many counts of this clonotype. This chain uses TRBV13 with TRBJ2-3; 7 bases align to TRBD1. In germline, CDR1 is PRHDT, CDR2 FYEKMQ (reference sequence). Losses at the gene ends were 4 bases for V and 0 bases for J; bases not matched to a gene: 16. The CDR3 runs 19 residues. Written as DNA, the CDR3 is TGTGCCAGCAGCTCCGACAGGGATCGAGATACAATTAGCACAGATACGCAGTATTTT. Encoded protein: CASSSDRDRDTISTDTQYF.

A word on this clonotype: Sequence at one end of the junction differs from germline and may be a read error. The CDR3 DNA reads TGCAGCGTTGAGGCCCCGGGGCGTGGAGATGCGCAGTATTTT. Protein sequence: CSVEAPGRGDAQYF. V is TRBV29-1 and J is TRBJ2-3; D may match TRBD1 or TRBD2 (5 bases each). The CDR3 totals 14 residues. Per germline, CDR1 SQVTM and CDR2 ANQGSEA.

Many counts were recorded for this clonotype. V is TRBV4-3 and J is TRBJ2-7; 8 nucleotides align to TRBD1. Germline CDR1 and CDR2: LGHNA and YSLEER. This CDR3 spans 13 amino acids. With V trimmed by 4 bases and J by 5 bases, 4 bases remained unmatched. The CDR3, as DNA: TGCGCCAGCAGCCTGGACAGGGTACACGAGCAGTACTTC. This gives the protein CASSLDRVHEQYF.

This clonotype was observed a few times. V and J are TRBV4-2 and TRBJ1-1; D might be TRBD1 (5 bases). Germline values: CDR1 LGHNA, CDR2 YNFKEQ. V lost 0 bases to trimming and J lost 7 bases, with 9 bases between them. The CDR3 spans 13 residues. The CDR3 loop is CASSQDGTSEAFF. DNA of the CDR3: TGTGCCAGCAGCCAAGATGGGACCAGTGAAGCTTTCTTT.

This clonotype was detected many times. The chain has TRBV5-1 and TRBJ2-2; TRBD2 matches at 8 bases. The CDR3 consists of 23 residues. V lost 0 bases to trimming and J lost 1 base; unmatched junction nucleotides: 23. Germline CDR1 reads SGHRS; CDR2 reads YFSETQ. Here the CDR3 reads CASSLAVLGAGESIFKNTGELFF. For the CDR3, the DNA is TGCGCCAGCAGCTTGGCCGTATTGGGAGCGGGAGAGTCTATATTCAAGAACACCGGGGAGCTGTTTTTT.

In its sample, this clonotype was seen a few times. V usage is TRBV5-1 and J usage is TRBJ2-3; 9 nucleotides align to TRBD2. Germline assignment: CDR1 SGHRS and CDR2 YFSETQ. The CDR3 extends over 17 amino acids. V dropped 4 bases and J dropped 4; count of bases not matched to a gene: 13. The DNA of the CDR3 is TGCGCCAGCAGCCCGCTGGGACTAGCCATTGGATCAGATACGCAGTATTTT. Its translation is CASSPLGLAIGSDTQYF.

This clonotype showed up many times. The rearrangement joins TRBV9 to TRBJ2-3; TRBD2 is a possible D gene (7 bases). V was trimmed by 6 bases and J by 2 bases, leaving 28 bases between them. CDR1 SGDLS and CDR2 YYNGEE come from the germline V gene. The CDR3 consists of 19 residues. The CDR3 bases are TGTGCCAGCACGAAGGAGGGAGTTTTAGGGGGGGGCGCCACAGATACGCAGTATTTT. This translates into CASTKEGVLGGGATDTQYF.

This clonotype was found a few times. Here the CDR3 reads CASSFRGSGANVLTF. The CDR3 DNA is TGTGCCAGCAGTTTTCGCGGATCTGGGGCCAACGTCCTGACTTTC. The chain has TRBV27 and TRBJ2-6; D is uncertain. The CDR3 totals 15 residues. The ends were cut back, 3 bases at V and 1 base at J, with 7 bases in the middle. The germline V gene encodes CDR1 MNHEY and CDR2 SMNVEV (reference sequence).

This clonotype was seen a handful of times. Being one base from a much bigger clone, this may be a read error. The chain employs TRBV19 and TRBJ2-3; D perhaps matches TRBD1 (5 bases). This CDR3 is 14 amino acids long. Germline V gene sequence: CDR1 LNHDA, CDR2 SQIVND (reference sequence). The CDR3 DNA sequence: TGTGTCAGTAGTAGGGCAGGGTTGACAGATACGCAGTATTTT. Its translation is CVSSRAGLTDTQYF.

This clonotype appeared a few times. The chain carries TRBV19 and TRBJ2-2; tentatively, D is TRBD1 (6 bases). The V and J ends lost 3 bases and 7 bases respectively, with 15 bases between them. This CDR3 has 15 amino acids. Germline-derived CDR1 and CDR2 are LNHDA and SQIVND (reference sequence). This CDR3 is CASSIAGVLGGELFF. CDR3 coding DNA: TGTGCCAGTAGTATTGCAGGGGTCCTTGGCGGGGAGCTGTTTTTT.

Note on this clonotype: One base away lies a much larger clone, so this may be a sequencing read error. This likely comes from a read error, as the CDR3 has no conserved phenylalanine or tryptophan at its end. The V call is TRBV19, the J call TRBJ1-1; D not resolved. This CDR3 region has 14 residues. V lost 5 bases and J lost 1, with 11 bases in between. Germline-derived CDR1 and CDR2 are LNHDA and SQIVND (reference sequence). CDR3 loop: CASSAGRSNTEAFS. DNA for the CDR3: TGTGCCAGTAGTGCTGGGAGATCGAACACTGAAGCTTTCTCT.

The sample holds many counts of this clonotype. J is TRBJ2-3 and V is TRBV28; D remains ambiguous. The CDR3 sequence is 16 residues long. Trimming shortened V by 8 bases and J by 6 bases, and 24 bases separated the two germline ends. CDR1 and CDR2 (germline): MDHEN, SYDVKM. In nucleotides, the CDR3 is TGTGCCAGCCAAGACGGTTCCATACGCAGTTCGGATACGCAGTATTTT. Translation gives CASQDGSIRSSDTQYF.

This clonotype was found a few times. At one end, the junction sequence differs from germline, possibly due to a read error. The rearrangement uses TRBV13 and TRBJ2-5; the D gene could be TRBD1 or TRBD2 (5 bases each). Germline V gives CDR1 PRHDT, CDR2 FYEKMQ (reference sequence). This CDR3 has 14 residues. The CDR3 DNA follows: TGTGCCAGCAGCCTCTGGGACGGACAAGAGCCCCAGTACTTC. It yields the protein CASSLWDGQEPQYF.

With regard to this clonotype: A read error may be the cause here, since a much bigger clone is one base away. CDR3 sequence: CATSEGLAVNNGQFF. CDR3 DNA: TGTGCCACCAGCGAAGGACTAGCGGTCAACAATGGGCAGTTCTTC. The V and J genes are TRBV24-1 and TRBJ2-1, with 10 bases identical to TRBD2. This CDR3 is 15 amino acids long. Germline V CDR1 and CDR2: KGHDR, SFDVKD.

The chain couples TRBV3-1 to TRBJ2-1, with 9 bases identical to TRBD2. V dropped 1 base and J dropped 0; count of bases not matched to a gene: 10. The CDR3 covers 19 residues. Germline CDR1 LGHDT, CDR2 YNNKEL (reference sequence). In DNA form, the CDR3 reads TGTGCCAGCAGCCAAGGGTCTCGGCTAGCGGGATTCTCCTACAATGAGCAGTTCTTC. Translation gives CASSQGSRLAGFSYNEQFF.

This clonotype was seen at least ten times. The V call is TRBV20-1, the J call TRBJ2-3, with 8 bases aligning to TRBD2. The CDR3 spans 14 residues. J lost 8 bases, V lost 3 bases, and 10 bases had no gene match. Germline CDR1 and CDR2: DFQATT and SNEGSKA (reference sequence). The CDR3 is CSARERTGGVTQYF. Here the CDR3 DNA reads TGCAGTGCTAGGGAACGGACGGGGGGGGTTACGCAGTATTTT.

This clonotype was counted at least ten times. The CDR3 DNA sequence: TGCAGTGCTAGAGATGAGAGGACTTTCACCACTAGCACAGATACGCAGTATTTT. Translation gives CSARDERTFTTSTDTQYF. The rearrangement joins TRBV20-1 to TRBJ2-3, with D possibly being TRBD2 (5 bases). Trimming took 0 bases from V and 0 from J, leaving 19 bases between them. The CDR3 covers 18 residues. Germline loops: CDR1 DFQATT, CDR2 SNEGSKA (reference sequence).